This TCR beta chain was sequenced for a study of blood T cell repertoires in COVID-19. Which cohort a participant joined came from the clinical history participants gave. Donors of Cohort 3 who recovered were those that had two negative PCRs, clearance, or symptom resolution. CDR3 size: 13 residues. CDR1 is SGHVS and CDR2 is FNYEAQ in the germline V gene. Trimming took 6 bases from V and 8 from J, leaving 14 bases between them. Here immunoSEQ multiplex PCR was the method, and the copy in TCRdb shows in-frame clones only, minus some. This repertoire shows approximately 500,000 clones, more than 75% found once; its top ten account for less than 2%.

The chain links TRBV7-6 to TRBJ2-1, with D possibly TRBD2 on 6 matching bases. Sequencing used PBMCs or T cells enriched from blood (not recorded which). The receptor was derived from a woman in her thirties or forties who had recovered from COVID-19. The DNA of the CDR3 is TGTGCCAGCAGTCCGGGGAGGTCGGATGAGCAGTTCTTC. Translation: CASSPGRSDEQFF.